Below are 18 T cell receptor beta chains sequenced from a single sample in a study of shared clonotypes between healthy human individuals. Sequenced by immunoSEQ multiplex PCR; TCRdb stores in-frame clones only, minus some. The table lists about 2.2 million clones, just over 90% of them singletons. Terminally differentiated effector memory CD45RA+ cells were excluded from the naive CD8 cells, which were CD45RO-negative and positively selected for CCR7. Specimen: naive CD8+ T cells from PBMCs. The origin of the receptors is a man younger than 35 in good health. Some clones in this sample may be carry-over from other donors' samples.

The chain carries TRBV28 and TRBJ2-1, with a tentative D call TRBD1 (5 bases). CDR3 length: 17 amino acids. Per the germline V gene, CDR1 is MDHEN and CDR2 is SYDVKM. V was trimmed by 6 bases and J by 0 bases, leaving 18 bases between them. CDR3 protein: CASRTQVGDSSYNEQFF. The CDR3, as DNA: TGTGCCAGCAGAACACAGGTTGGGGATAGCTCCTACAATGAGCAGTTCTTC. Combining the CDR3 with reference TRBV28 and TRBJ2-1 gives the whole variable domain DVKVTQSSRYLVKRTGEKVFLECVQDMDHENMFWYRQDPGLGLRLIYFSYDVKMKEKGDIPEGYSVSREKKERFSLILESASTNQTSMYLCASRTQVGDSSYNEQFFGPGTRLTVL.

This chain connects TRBV9 to TRBJ2-2; D uncertain. The CDR3 has 16 amino acids. Germline CDR1 and CDR2: SGDLS and YYNGEE. V lost 0 bases to trimming and J lost 3 bases, with 12 bases between them. The chain's CDR3 is CASSVVMETYTGELFF. The CDR3 nucleotides read TGTGCCAGCAGCGTAGTTATGGAAACGTACACCGGGGAGCTGTTTTTT.

This chain joins TRBV6-1 and TRBJ2-7; D unresolved. CDR1 is MNHNS and CDR2 is SASEGT in the germline V gene. With 2 bases removed from V and 0 bases from J, the gap between germline ends came to 5 bases. The CDR3 sequence is 13 residues long. The CDR3 DNA reads as TGTGCCAGCAGTGAAAACGGCTCCTACGAGCAGTACTTC. It yields the protein CASSENGSYEQYF.

V usage is TRBV2 and J usage is TRBJ2-5; 7 nucleotides match TRBD2. Unmatched junction bases numbered 11, after V lost 5 bases and J lost 5 bases. The germline CDR1 and CDR2 sequences are SNHLY and FYNNEI. The CDR3 contains 15 residues. CDR3 residues: CASSQREGGRETQYF. The CDR3 coding sequence is TGTGCCAGCAGTCAGAGGGAGGGCGGCAGGGAGACCCAGTACTTC.

In this sample, this clone turned up a few times. This chain links TRBV7-8 with TRBJ2-7; D may correspond to TRBD1 or TRBD2 (5 bases each). Deletions cut 1 base from V and 5 bases from J, with 12 bases between. The CDR3 spans 14 residues. Germline assignment: CDR1 SGHVS and CDR2 FQNEAQ. The CDR3 nucleotides are TGTGCCAGCAGCTTAGTACGGGGCATGGACGAGCAGTACTTC. Translating gives CASSLVRGMDEQYF.

The gene calls are TRBV28 and TRBJ1-1, with D maybe TRBD1 (5 bases). Germline V gives CDR1 MDHEN, CDR2 SYDVKM. The V gene lost 0 bases and the J gene lost 5 bases, with 13 bases spanning the gap. This CDR3 contains 15 residues. CDR3 in DNA: TGTGCCAGCAGTTTATGGAGCAGGGAAGGGACTGAAGCTTTCTTT. Amino acid sequence: CASSLWSREGTEAFF.

This sequence joins TRBV7-9 and TRBJ2-2; 9 nucleotides line up with TRBD1. This CDR3 has 15 amino acids. Germline CDR1 and CDR2: SEHNR and FQNEAQ (reference sequence). The V gene end was trimmed by 6 bases and the J gene end by 4 bases; junction bases not matched to a gene: 6. The CDR3 loop is CASRWGTGPTGELFF. CDR3 nucleotides: TGTGCCAGCAGGTGGGGGACAGGGCCCACCGGGGAGCTGTTTTTT.

As regards this clone: Other DNA sequences within the sample encode an identical CDR3. This chain uses TRBV5-4 with TRBJ1-1; 8 bases match TRBD1. V dropped 2 bases and J dropped 1; count of bases not matched to a gene: 1. Germline assignment: CDR1 SGHNT and CDR2 YYREEE (reference sequence). CDR3 length equals 14 residues. The CDR3 DNA sequence: TGTGCCAGCAGCTTTACAGGGGGGAACACTGAAGCTTTCTTT. The encoded protein is CASSFTGGNTEAFF.

The J gene is TRBJ2-3, the V gene TRBV7-2, with 12 bases that match TRBD2. This CDR3 has 16 amino acids. V lost 5 bases and J lost 0; bases outside the gene matches: 3. Looked up from germline, CDR1 is SGHTA and CDR2 is FQGNSA. The CDR3 sequence: CASSLGTSGSTDTQYF. In DNA form, the CDR3 reads TGTGCCAGCAGCCTAGGGACTAGCGGGAGCACAGATACGCAGTATTTT.

This sequence joins TRBV15 and TRBJ1-1, with 7 bases aligning to TRBD1. The J segment lost 4 bases and the V segment lost 6 bases, leaving 5 bases of the junction unmatched. The CDR3 runs to 13 residues. Looked up from germline, CDR1 is LNHNV and CDR2 is YYDKDF (reference sequence). The CDR3 bases are TGTGCCACCAGAGACAGGGAGGGCACTGAAGCTTTCTTT. Amino acids: CATRDREGTEAFF.

This chain joins TRBV28 and TRBJ1-6; D gene uncertain. The CDR3 is 13 residues long. Looked up from germline, CDR1 is MDHEN and CDR2 is SYDVKM. With 6 bases removed from V and 13 bases from J, the gap between germline ends came to 16 bases. This chain's CDR3 is CASSYGSGSPLHF. CDR3 nucleotide sequence: TGTGCCAGCAGCTATGGGAGTGGCTCCCCCCTCCACTTT.

Of note for this clone: This sample also contains other DNA sequences that code for the same CDR3. The V gene is TRBV11-3, the J gene TRBJ2-2; perhaps TRBD1 as D (5 bases). The V gene's germline CDR1 is SGHNT and CDR2 YENEEA. Trimming took 5 bases from V and 0 from J, leaving 10 bases between them. The CDR3 spans 15 residues. The CDR3 DNA sequence: TGTGCCAGCAGCCCCAGGGAAGCGAACACCGGGGAGCTGTTTTTT. Its protein product is CASSPREANTGELFF.

This clone was recorded only once. The V and J genes are TRBV18 and TRBJ1-2, with TRBD1 identical over 9 bases. Per the germline V gene, CDR1 is KGHSH and CDR2 is LQKENI. This CDR3 region has 15 residues. V was pared by 6 bases and J by 8 bases, with 13 bases of the junction left unmatched. The CDR3 DNA follows: TGTGCCAGCTCGCAAGGCCCCGGGACAGGGAACGGCTACACCTTC. The encoded protein is CASSQGPGTGNGYTF.

The genes are TRBV15 and TRBJ1-1, with no clear D. Between the trimmed V and J ends, which lost 3 bases and 11 bases, there was a span of 10 bases. The germline V gene has CDR1 LNHNV and CDR2 YYDKDF (reference sequence). The length of the CDR3 is 11 residues. CDR3 in amino acids: CATSRTREAFF. DNA of the CDR3: TGTGCCACCAGCAGGACGAGGGAGGCTTTCTTT.

The J gene is TRBJ2-3, the V gene TRBV9; D unclear. The germline V and J ends were trimmed by 0 bases and 0 bases, with 8 bases remaining between them. There are 15 residues in the CDR3. Germline CDR1 and CDR2: SGDLS and YYNGEE. The CDR3 DNA follows: TGTGCCAGCAGCGTAGTTGTCAGTAGCACAGATACGCAGTATTTT. Protein sequence: CASSVVVSSTDTQYF.

V is TRBV5-6 and J is TRBJ2-7; 7 bases agree with TRBD1. This CDR3 contains 14 residues. The J segment lost 4 bases and the V segment lost 0 bases, leaving 4 bases of the junction unmatched. Germline loops: CDR1 SGHDT, CDR2 YYEEEE. The CDR3 sequence is CASSLGQGWYEQYF. The CDR3 DNA follows: TGTGCCAGCAGCTTGGGACAGGGTTGGTACGAGCAGTACTTC.

The chain is built from TRBV11-2 and TRBJ2-2, with 8 bases fitting TRBD2. Germline V gene lookup returns CDR1 SGHAT and CDR2 FQNNGV. Trimming cost V 6 bases and J 4 bases; bases outside gene matches: 10. The CDR3 covers 16 residues. In nucleotides, the CDR3 is TGTGCCAGCAGACCTAGGGGGACTAGGTTCACCGGGGAGCTGTTTTTT. It specifies CASRPRGTRFTGELFF.

The chain uses TRBV27 and TRBJ1-2; D perhaps matches TRBD1 (5 bases). This CDR3 is 16 amino acids long. The V gene's germline CDR1 is MNHEY and CDR2 SMNVEV (reference sequence). The V end lost 2 bases, the J end lost 3 bases, and 16 bases lay between the germline ends. As DNA, the CDR3 is TGTGCCAGCAGTTTACTTTGGGGGGGAGACGACTATGGCTACACCTTC. Translation: CASSLLWGGDDYGYTF.